The 2 T cell receptor beta chains reported below all come from one sample, sequenced in a study of shared clonotypes between healthy human individuals (dated by TCRdb to about 2020). The method behind the library was the immunoSEQ multiplex PCR assay. The clones in this table, taken by TCRdb from immuneACCESS, are in-frame only. Not every clone is retained; where verified, under half of the shortfall comes from an unresolved V gene, and the cause of the rest is unknown. Present in this sample are about 2,500,000 clones, roughly 92% of which were seen just once. The top ten hold over 0.12% of the sample. Sequenced input: naive CD4+ T cells sorted from blood. In the paper's terms, the cell subset or site label means: CD45RA+ positively selected. The receptors were sampled from a man aged 18 to 30 in good health.

This sequence joins TRBV11-2 and TRBJ1-1, with a possible D match to TRBD1 (5 bases). Germline CDR1 and CDR2: SGHAT and FQNNGV. V lost 2 bases and J lost 4, with 14 bases in between. The CDR3 sequence is 15 residues long. CDR3 residues: CASSLSTGVSTEAFF. The CDR3 DNA reads TGTGCCAGCAGCTTATCTACAGGAGTGAGCACTGAAGCTTTCTTT. The variable domain in full, completed from reference TRBV11-2 and TRBJ1-1, reads EAGVAQSPRYKIIEKRQSVAFWCNPISGHATLYWYQQILGQGPKLLIQFQNNGVVDDSQLPKDRFSAERLKGVDSTLKIQPAKLEDSAVYLCASSLSTGVSTEAFFGQGTRLTVV.

The V and J genes are TRBV19 and TRBJ1-2, with D tentatively TRBD1 (6 bases). The CDR3 spans 15 residues. Trimming shortened V by 4 bases and J by 5 bases, and 17 bases separated the two germline ends. Germline CDR1 reads LNHDA; CDR2 reads SQIVND (reference sequence). CDR3 nucleotides: TGTGCCAGTAGTACGGAAATGACAGGAAGGTATGGCTACACCTTC. Its protein is CASSTEMTGRYGYTF.